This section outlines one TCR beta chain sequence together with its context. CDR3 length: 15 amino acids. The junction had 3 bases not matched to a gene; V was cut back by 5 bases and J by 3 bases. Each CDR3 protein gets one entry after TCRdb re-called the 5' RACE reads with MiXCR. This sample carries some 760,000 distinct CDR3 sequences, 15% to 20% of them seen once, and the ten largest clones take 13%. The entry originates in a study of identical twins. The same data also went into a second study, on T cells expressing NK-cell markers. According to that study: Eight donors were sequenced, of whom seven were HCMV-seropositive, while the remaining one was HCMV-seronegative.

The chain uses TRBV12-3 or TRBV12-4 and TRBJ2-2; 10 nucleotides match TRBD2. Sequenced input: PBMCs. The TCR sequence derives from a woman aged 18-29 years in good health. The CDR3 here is CASSRTSGDTGELFF. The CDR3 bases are TGTGCCAGCAGTCGAACTAGCGGGGACACCGGGGAGCTGTTTTTT.